This T cell receptor (beta chain) was recorded in a study of response to subunit inactivated influenza vaccine. Notes on the study in general: The authors proposed limited new T cell recruitment per seasonal influenza vaccination.

One entry per CDR3 protein, called by TCRdb with MiXCR from the RT-PCR reads. The sample contains about 650,000 distinct CDR3 sequences, about 15% of which appear only once. In regard to this clonotype: Antigen unknown.

Germline CDR1 is MGHRA and CDR2 is YSYEKL. This CDR3 contains 15 residues. Trimming cost V 1 base and J 4 bases, with 11 bases left between them. This rearrangement joins TRBV4-1 to TRBJ1-5; D is undetermined. This TCR was sampled from a man aged 50 to 60 who received an inactivated influenza vaccine. The sequencing here drew on PBMCs from blood, taken approximately 15 days before vaccination. The CDR3 nucleotides are TGCGCCAGCAGCCAAGTCCCAGTGGGGAATCAGCCCCAGCATTTT. This encodes CASSQVPVGNQPQHF.